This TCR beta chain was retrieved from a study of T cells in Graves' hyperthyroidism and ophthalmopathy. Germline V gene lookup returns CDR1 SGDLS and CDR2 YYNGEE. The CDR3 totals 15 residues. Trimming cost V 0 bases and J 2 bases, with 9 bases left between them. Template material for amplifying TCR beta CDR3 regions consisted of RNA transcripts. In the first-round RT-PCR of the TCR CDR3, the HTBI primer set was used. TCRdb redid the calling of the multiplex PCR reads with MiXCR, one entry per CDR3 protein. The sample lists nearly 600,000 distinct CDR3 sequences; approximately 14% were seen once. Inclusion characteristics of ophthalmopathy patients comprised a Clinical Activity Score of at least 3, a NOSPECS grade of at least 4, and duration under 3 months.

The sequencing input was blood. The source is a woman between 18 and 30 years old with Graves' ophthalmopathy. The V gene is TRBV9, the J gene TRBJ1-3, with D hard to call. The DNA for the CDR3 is TGTGCCAGCAGCGTAGGGGCAAATACTGGAAACACCATATATTTT. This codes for CASSVGANTGNTIYF.